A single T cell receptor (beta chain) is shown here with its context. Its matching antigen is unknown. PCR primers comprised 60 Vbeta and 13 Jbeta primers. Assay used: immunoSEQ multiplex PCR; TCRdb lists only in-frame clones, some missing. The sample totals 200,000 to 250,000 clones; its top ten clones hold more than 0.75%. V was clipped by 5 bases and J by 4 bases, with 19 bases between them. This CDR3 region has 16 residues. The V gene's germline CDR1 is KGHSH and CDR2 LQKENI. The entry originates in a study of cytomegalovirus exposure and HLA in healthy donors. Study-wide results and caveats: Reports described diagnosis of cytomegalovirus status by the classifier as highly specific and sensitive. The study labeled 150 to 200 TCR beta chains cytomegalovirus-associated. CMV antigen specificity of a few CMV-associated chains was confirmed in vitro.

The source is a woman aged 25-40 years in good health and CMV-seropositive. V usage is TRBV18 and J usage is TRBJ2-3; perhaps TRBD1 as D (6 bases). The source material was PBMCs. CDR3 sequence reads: CASSDPSGPGADTQYF. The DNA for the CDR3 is TGTGCCAGCTCAGACCCGTCGGGGCCAGGGGCAGATACGCAGTATTTT.